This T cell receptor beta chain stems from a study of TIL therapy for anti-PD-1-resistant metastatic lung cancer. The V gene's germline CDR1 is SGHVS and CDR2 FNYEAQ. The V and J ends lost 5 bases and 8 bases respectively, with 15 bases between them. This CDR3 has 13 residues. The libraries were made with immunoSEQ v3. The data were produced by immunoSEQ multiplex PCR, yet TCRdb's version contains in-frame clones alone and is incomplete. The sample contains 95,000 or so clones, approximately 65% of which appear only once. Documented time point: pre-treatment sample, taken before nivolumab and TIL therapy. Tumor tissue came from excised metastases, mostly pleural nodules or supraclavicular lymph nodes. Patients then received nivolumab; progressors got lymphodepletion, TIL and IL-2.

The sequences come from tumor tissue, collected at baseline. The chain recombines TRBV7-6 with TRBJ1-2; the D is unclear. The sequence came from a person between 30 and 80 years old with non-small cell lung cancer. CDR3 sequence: CASSPTGLGGYTF. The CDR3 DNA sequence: TGTGCCAGCAGCCCCACTGGGCTGGGAGGCTACACCTTC.